This T cell receptor beta chain was captured by sequencing in a study of blood T cells in healthy people across ages. Study findings and constraints: TCR beta diversity per million T cells fell roughly linearly with age.

Alongside a J-beta primer mix, a sample-barcoded 5' primer served in a second PCR lasting about 7 to 11 cycles. From the 5' RACE reads, TCRdb called clonotypes with MiXCR, one entry per CDR3 protein. The table lists about 1.4 million distinct CDR3 sequences, approximately 59% of them singletons. To note about this clonotype: Its target is not known.

Trimming left V 4 bases short and J 14 bases short, with 14 bases between. Germline V gene sequence: CDR1 SQVTM, CDR2 ANQGSEA. The CDR3 length is 11 residues. J is TRBJ1-4 and V is TRBV29-1; tentatively, D is TRBD1 (5 bases). The origin of this receptor is a man between 18 and 35 years old in good health. Sequenced sample: blood. DNA for the CDR3: TGCAGCGTTGGGGACCCCGAATGGCTGTTTTTT. Amino acids: CSVGDPEWLFF. The variable domain in full, completed from reference TRBV29-1 and TRBJ1-4, reads SAVISQKPSRDICQRGTSLTIQCQVDSQVTMMFWYRQQPGQSLTLIATANQGSEATYESGFVIDKFPISRPNLTFSTLTVSNMSPEDSSIYLCSVGDPEWLFFGSGTQLSVL.